This T cell receptor (beta chain) came from a study of blood T cell repertoires in COVID-19. Study in general: Acute-phase and convalescent COVID-19 samples originated in the United States, Italy and Spain. T cells, B-cell-depleted T cells, or PBMCs provided the cDNA or gDNA that served as material.

Libraries were prepared by immunoSEQ multiplex PCR; TCRdb keeps only in-frame clonotypes and omits some of them. The profile covers approximately 280,000 clones, with 82% appearing a single time and roughly 5.3% taken by the ten largest. The sequence was obtained from a man between 35 and 55 years old who had been exposed to COVID-19. The sequenced sample consisted of PBMCs or T cells enriched from blood (not recorded which).

The CDR3 protein is CASSLGPGLAGGREQFF. CDR3 DNA sequence: TGCGCCAGCAGCTTGGGGCCGGGACTAGCGGGAGGGCGTGAGCAGTTCTTC. V gene TRBV5-1 combines with J gene TRBJ2-1; the match to TRBD2 covers 16 bases. Trimming at V came to 0 bases and at J to 9 bases, leaving 6 bases not matched to a gene. The germline V gene encodes CDR1 SGHRS and CDR2 YFSETQ. The CDR3 sequence is 17 residues long.